This entry lists 16 T cell receptor beta chains sequenced from one sample in a study of blood T cell repertoires in COVID-19. Assay: immunoSEQ multiplex PCR; the TCRdb copy retains only in-frame clones and omits some. Of tens of thousands of clones in the sample, approximately 85% were seen once. Sequencing was performed on peripheral blood. These receptors came from a man in his 70s in a cohort sampled during active COVID-19.

The chain links TRBV6-5 to TRBJ2-7; 7 positions agree with TRBD1. Germline lookup yields CDR1 MNHEY and CDR2 SVGAGI. J lost 7 bases, V lost 0 bases, and 6 bases had no gene match. The CDR3 is made up of 14 amino acids. CDR3 DNA sequence: TGTGCCAGCAGTTACTCGAAGACAGGGCAGGAGCAGTACTTC. The encoded protein is CASSYSKTGQEQYF.

V usage is TRBV28 and J usage is TRBJ2-3, with 7 bases aligning to TRBD2. Germline V gene data show CDR1 as MDHEN and CDR2 as SYDVKM. The trim removed 6 bases at V and 6 bases at J, leaving 6 bases unmatched. This CDR3 has 13 amino acids. CDR3 in amino acids: CASRPGGRDTQYF. The CDR3 coding sequence is TGTGCCAGCAGGCCGGGAGGCCGGGATACGCAGTATTTT. Drawing the rest from reference TRBV28 and TRBJ2-3, the complete variable domain is DVKVTQSSRYLVKRTGEKVFLECVQDMDHENMFWYRQDPGLGLRLIYFSYDVKMKEKGDIPEGYSVSREKKERFSLILESASTNQTSMYLCASRPGGRDTQYFGPGTRLTVL.

About this clone itself: At one boundary the junction diverges from the germline segment, which might be a read error. In the same sample, other DNA sequences code for this CDR3. The chain combines TRBV20-1 with TRBJ2-7; no reliable D call. The CDR3 is 11 residues long. Germline V gene sequence: CDR1 DFQATT, CDR2 SNEGSKA (reference sequence). Written as DNA, the CDR3 is TGTAGCTCCACCCTACTTTACGAGCAGTACTTC. Translating gives CSSTLLYEQYF.

This clone is deemed medium-sized. The genes are TRBV7-9 and TRBJ2-7; TRBD2 matches 8 bases. V lost 5 bases, J lost 5 bases, and 11 bases stayed unmatched. The CDR3 has 15 residues. Germline V gene sequence: CDR1 SEHNR, CDR2 FQNEAQ (reference sequence). CDR3 sequence reads: CASSRSGGARDEQYF. CDR3 nucleotides: TGTGCCAGCAGCCGGTCGGGAGGGGCAAGGGACGAGCAGTACTTC.

The chain has TRBV7-2 and TRBJ2-7, with D hard to call. The CDR3 contains 11 residues. Germline loops: CDR1 SGHTA, CDR2 FQGNSA. The V end was cut by 6 bases, the J end by 1 base, with 4 bases between. This chain's CDR3 is CASSPSYEQYF. The CDR3 nucleotides read TGTGCCAGCAGTCCTTCCTACGAGCAGTACTTC.

CDR3 nucleotides: TGTGCCAGTAGAACTAGCGGGAGCACAGATACGCAGTATTTT. Protein: CASRTSGSTDTQYF. The chain joins TRBV19 to TRBJ2-3; 9 bases are a match to TRBD2. Germline CDR1 and CDR2: LNHDA and SQIVND (reference sequence). J gave up 0 bases and V 6 bases, and 1 base lay outside the gene matches. The CDR3 sequence is 14 residues long.

This chain uses TRBV5-6 with TRBJ2-7, with D possibly matching TRBD2 (6 bases). This CDR3 comprises 15 residues. CDR1 is SGHDT, CDR2 YYEEEE, per germline. The ends were cut back, 3 bases at V and 5 bases at J, with 18 bases in the middle. CDR3 protein: CASSWRVGRGNEQYF. Here the CDR3 DNA reads TGTGCCAGCAGCTGGAGGGTGGGTAGGGGCAACGAGCAGTACTTC.

The genes are TRBV3-1 (or the pseudogene TRBV3-2) and TRBJ2-5, with TRBD2 matching over 8 bases. There are 18 residues in the CDR3. Unmatched junction bases numbered 19, after V lost 3 bases and J lost 7 bases. Germline CDR1 and CDR2: LGHDT and YNNKEL (reference sequence). The CDR3 bases are TGTGCCAGCAGCCACCGGGGGGGAACTAGCGGCCGGACTGGGACCCAGTACTTC. Translated: CASSHRGGTSGRTGTQYF.

The chain couples TRBV19 to TRBJ1-2; 7 nucleotides match TRBD1. The CDR3 totals 13 residues. Germline V gives CDR1 LNHDA, CDR2 SQIVND (reference sequence). Unmatched junction bases numbered 2, after V lost 3 bases and J lost 4 bases. The CDR3 protein is CASSMGQFYGYTF. The DNA for the CDR3 is TGTGCCAGTAGTATGGGACAGTTCTATGGCTACACCTTC.

V is TRBV29-1 and J is TRBJ2-1; 10 bases agree with TRBD2. Germline CDR1 and CDR2: SQVTM and ANQGSEA. V trimming: 6 bases; J trimming: 7 bases; junction bases outside the gene matches: 18. The CDR3 loop spans 17 amino acids. In DNA form, the CDR3 reads TGCAGCGTCGGGACAGATATAGCGGGAGGCCTTAAGAATGAGCAGTTCTTC. Translating it yields CSVGTDIAGGLKNEQFF.

This rearrangement joins TRBV28 to TRBJ1-1; the match to TRBD1 covers 8 bases. Germline-derived CDR1 and CDR2 are MDHEN and SYDVKM. The CDR3 runs to 14 residues. The junction had 4 bases not matched to a gene; V was cut back by 3 bases and J by 4 bases. CDR3 DNA: TGTGCCAGCAGTTTTACTACAGGGGGCACTGAAGCTTTCTTT. Amino acid sequence: CASSFTTGGTEAFF.

This clone was counted a few times. The rearrangement joins TRBV27 to TRBJ2-5; 7 bases align to TRBD2. J gave up 4 bases and V 2 bases, and 4 bases lay outside the gene matches. The germline CDR1 and CDR2 sequences are MNHEY and SMNVEV (reference sequence). This CDR3 is built from 14 residues. CDR3 amino acids: CASSLVAGVETQYF. The CDR3 nucleotides are TGTGCCAGCAGTTTAGTGGCGGGAGTAGAGACCCAGTACTTC.

The chain is built from TRBV11-1 and TRBJ2-7; no clear D. Germline-derived CDR1 and CDR2 are SGHAT and FQDESV (reference sequence). There are 14 residues in the CDR3. V was clipped by 5 bases and J by 0 bases, with 11 bases between them. The CDR3 sequence: CASSDLRSSYEQYF. The CDR3 bases are TGTGCCAGCAGCGACCTAAGGAGCTCCTACGAGCAGTACTTC.

The genes are TRBV12-3 or TRBV12-4 and TRBJ1-6; no clear D gene. V shed 4 bases and J shed 7 bases, with 5 bases lying between them. This CDR3 region has 12 residues. Here the CDR3 DNA reads TGTGCCAGCAGTTCCAGGAATTCACCCCTCCACTTT. Protein product: CASSSRNSPLHF.

V gene TRBV19 combines with J gene TRBJ1-2; 9 bases line up with TRBD1. The CDR3 is made up of 14 amino acids. Looked up from germline, CDR1 is LNHDA and CDR2 is SQIVND (reference sequence). Trimming took 7 bases from V and 4 from J; bases not matched to a gene: 7. CDR3 DNA: TGTGCCAGTATAGAGACAGGGGGACCCTATGGCTACACCTTC. The encoded protein is CASIETGGPYGYTF.

This clone was counted only a few times. The chain couples TRBV5-4 to TRBJ1-2, with 7 bases that match TRBD1. The CDR3 consists of 12 residues. Trimming removed 3 bases from V and 8 bases from J; junction bases left unmatched: 4. The germline V gene has CDR1 SGHNT and CDR2 YYREEE (reference sequence). The CDR3 sequence is CASSWTGVGYTF. The CDR3 nucleotides read TGTGCCAGCAGCTGGACAGGCGTAGGCTACACCTTC.